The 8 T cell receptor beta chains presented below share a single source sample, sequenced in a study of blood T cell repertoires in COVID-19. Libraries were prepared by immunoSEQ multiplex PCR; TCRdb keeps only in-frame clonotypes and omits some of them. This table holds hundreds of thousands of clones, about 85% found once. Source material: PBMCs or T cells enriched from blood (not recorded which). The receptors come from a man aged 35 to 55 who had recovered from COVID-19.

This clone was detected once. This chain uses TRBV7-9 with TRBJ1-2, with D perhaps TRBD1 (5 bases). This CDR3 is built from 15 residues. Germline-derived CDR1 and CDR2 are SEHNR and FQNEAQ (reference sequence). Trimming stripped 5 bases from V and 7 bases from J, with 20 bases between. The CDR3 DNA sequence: TGTGCCAGCAGCCCTAATCGGGGGTGGTTATCTGGCTACACCTTC. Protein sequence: CASSPNRGWLSGYTF. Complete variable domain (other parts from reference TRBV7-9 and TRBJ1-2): DTGVSQNPRHKITKRGQNVTFRCDPISEHNRLYWYRQTLGQGPEFLTYFQNEAQLEKSRLLSDRFSAERPKGSFSTLEIQRTEQGDSAMYLCASSPNRGWLSGYTFGSGTRLTVV.

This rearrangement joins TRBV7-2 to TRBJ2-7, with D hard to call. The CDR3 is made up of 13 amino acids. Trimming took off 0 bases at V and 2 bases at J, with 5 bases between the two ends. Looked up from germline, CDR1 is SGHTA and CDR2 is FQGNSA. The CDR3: CASSLAGAYEQYF. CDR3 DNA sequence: TGTGCCAGCAGCTTAGCAGGAGCCTACGAGCAGTACTTC.

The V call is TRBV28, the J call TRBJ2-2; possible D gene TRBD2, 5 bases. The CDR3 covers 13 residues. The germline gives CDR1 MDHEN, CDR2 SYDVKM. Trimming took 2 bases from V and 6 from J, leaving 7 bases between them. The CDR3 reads CASSLEGPGELFF. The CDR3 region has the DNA TGTGCCAGCAGTTTAGAGGGTCCCGGGGAGCTGTTTTTT.

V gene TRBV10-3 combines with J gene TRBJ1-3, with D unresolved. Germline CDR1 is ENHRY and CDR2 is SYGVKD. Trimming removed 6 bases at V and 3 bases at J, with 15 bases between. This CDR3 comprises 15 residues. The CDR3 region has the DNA TGTGCCATCAGGTCGAGCGAAGGAGATGGAAACACCATATATTTT. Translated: CAIRSSEGDGNTIYF.

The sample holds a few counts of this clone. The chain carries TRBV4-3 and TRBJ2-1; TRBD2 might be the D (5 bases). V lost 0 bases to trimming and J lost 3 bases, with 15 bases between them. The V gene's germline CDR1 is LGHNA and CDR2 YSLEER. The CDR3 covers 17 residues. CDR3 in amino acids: CASSQDSPRVDYNEQFF. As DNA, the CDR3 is TGCGCCAGCAGCCAAGATTCCCCGCGGGTGGACTACAATGAGCAGTTCTTC.

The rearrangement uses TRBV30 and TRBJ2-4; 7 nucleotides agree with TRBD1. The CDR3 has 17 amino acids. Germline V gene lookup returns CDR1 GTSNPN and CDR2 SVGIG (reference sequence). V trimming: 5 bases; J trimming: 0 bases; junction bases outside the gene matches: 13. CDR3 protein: CAWGDSLTRLAKNIQYF. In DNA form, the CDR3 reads TGTGCCTGGGGGGACAGTTTAACTCGGCTAGCCAAAAACATTCAGTACTTC. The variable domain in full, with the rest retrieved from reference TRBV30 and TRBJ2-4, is SQTIHQWPATLVQPVGSPLSLECTVEGTSNPNLYWYRQAAGRGLQLLFYSVGIGQISSEVPQNLSASRPQDRQFILSSKKLLLSDSGFYLCAWGDSLTRLAKNIQYFGAGTRLSVL.

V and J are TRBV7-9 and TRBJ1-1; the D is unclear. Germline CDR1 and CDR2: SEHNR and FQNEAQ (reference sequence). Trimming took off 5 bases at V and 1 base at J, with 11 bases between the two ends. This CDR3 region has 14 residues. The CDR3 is CASSPPRGNTEAFF. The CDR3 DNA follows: TGTGCCAGCAGCCCCCCTCGCGGGAACACTGAAGCTTTCTTT.

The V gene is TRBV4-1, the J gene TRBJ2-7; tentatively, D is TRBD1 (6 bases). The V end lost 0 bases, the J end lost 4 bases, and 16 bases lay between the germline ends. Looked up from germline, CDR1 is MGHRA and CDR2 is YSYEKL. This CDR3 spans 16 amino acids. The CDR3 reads CASSQEVTGTAYEQYF. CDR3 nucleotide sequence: TGCGCCAGCAGCCAAGAAGTTACAGGGACGGCGTACGAGCAGTACTTC.